These 25 T cell receptor beta chains were sequenced from one sample in a study of T-cell memory formation after mild COVID-19. One entry per CDR3 protein, called by TCRdb with MiXCR from the 5' RACE reads. The sample lists around 300,000 distinct CDR3 sequences; roughly a fifth were seen once. The material sequenced was PBMCs or a T cell subset sorted from them (not recorded which). These receptors came from a man aged 18 to 35 who had mild COVID-19 (a few samples of this study predate the infection). Cell type and time point are not known.

In this sample, this clonotype turned up a few times. The chain recombines TRBV9 with TRBJ2-5; 7 bases line up with TRBD2. From germline, CDR1 is SGDLS and CDR2 YYNGEE. CDR3 length: 15 amino acids. Germline trimming cut 4 bases from V and 1 base from J; bases unmatched to any gene: 7. CDR3 in amino acids: CASSLDGGSQETQYF. In nucleotides, the CDR3 is TGTGCCAGCAGCCTAGACGGGGGGAGCCAAGAGACCCAGTACTTC.

This chain connects TRBV7-8 to TRBJ2-1; 10 bases align to TRBD1. The V gene end was trimmed by 3 bases and the J gene end by 8 bases; junction bases not matched to a gene: 7. This CDR3 is built from 15 residues. Germline V gene lookup returns CDR1 SGHVS and CDR2 FQNEAQ. CDR3 nucleotides: TGTGCCAGCAGCTTCCGGGACAGGGGATGGGATGAGCAGTTCTTC. It is translated as CASSFRDRGWDEQFF. Drawing the rest from reference TRBV7-8 and TRBJ2-1, the complete variable domain is GAGVSQSPRYKVAKRGQDVALRCDPISGHVSLFWYQQALGQGPEFLTYFQNEAQLDKSGLPSDRFFAERPEGSVSTLKIQRTQQEDSAVYLCASSFRDRGWDEQFFGPGTRLTVL.

CDR3 DNA: TGTGCCAGCAGCCCCTTTTCCGGGGCCTGGGGCACCGGGGAGCTGTTTTTT. It is translated as CASSPFSGAWGTGELFF. The chain joins TRBV11-2 to TRBJ2-2; D is possibly TRBD1 or TRBD2 (5 bases each). Germline V gene data show CDR1 as SGHAT and CDR2 as FQNNGV. The germline V and J ends were trimmed by 5 bases and 4 bases, with 20 bases remaining between them. This CDR3 has 17 amino acids.

V gene TRBV5-1 combines with J gene TRBJ1-5, with 9 bases fitting TRBD1. CDR1 and CDR2 (germline): SGHRS, YFSETQ. V was pared by 4 bases and J by 5 bases, with 7 bases of the junction left unmatched. The CDR3 is 15 amino acids. This CDR3 is CASSVPGQGYQPQHF. The DNA for the CDR3 is TGCGCCAGCAGCGTGCCGGGACAGGGTTATCAGCCCCAGCATTTT.

The chain combines TRBV4-1 with TRBJ1-1, with D unresolved. The CDR3 has 13 amino acids. The V end was cut by 3 bases, the J end by 1 base, with 6 bases between. Germline loops: CDR1 MGHRA, CDR2 YSYEKL. In DNA, the CDR3 is TGCGCCAGCAGCCACCCTTGGAACACTGAAGCTTTCTTT. As protein: CASSHPWNTEAFF.

This chain links TRBV2 with TRBJ1-4; 7 bases match TRBD1. The CDR3 has 14 amino acids. The junction had 4 bases not matched to a gene; V was cut back by 4 bases and J by 5 bases. Germline values: CDR1 SNHLY, CDR2 FYNNEI. The CDR3 coding sequence is TGTGCCAGCAGTGGTGGCAGGGGGAATGAAAAACTGTTTTTT. It codes for CASSGGRGNEKLFF.

This chain links TRBV14 with TRBJ1-1, with 8 bases that match TRBD1. This CDR3 region has 13 residues. The V segment lost 6 bases and the J segment 4 bases; nucleotides outside the gene matches: 4. CDR1 is SGHDN, CDR2 FVKESK, per germline. The CDR3 bases are TGTGCCAGCAGACAGGGGGGTACCACTGAAGCTTTCTTT. The encoded protein is CASRQGGTTEAFF.

This clonotype has a handful of counts. The chain has TRBV20-1 and TRBJ1-5; D ambiguous. Between the trimmed V and J ends, which lost 3 bases and 6 bases, there was a span of 12 bases. The CDR3 has 13 amino acids. CDR1 DFQATT and CDR2 SNEGSKA come from the germline V gene (reference sequence). This CDR3 reads CSARSLDGQPQHF. In DNA, the CDR3 is TGCAGTGCTAGGTCACTTGACGGTCAGCCCCAGCATTTT.

This chain connects TRBV7-2 to TRBJ2-5, with 7 bases matching TRBD1. Per germline, CDR1 SGHTA and CDR2 FQGNSA. The CDR3 length is 17 residues. V lost 0 bases and J lost 0; bases outside the gene matches: 7. Here the CDR3 reads CASSLAGQGVYQETQYF. CDR3 DNA sequence: TGTGCCAGCAGCTTAGCGGGTCAGGGGGTCTACCAAGAGACCCAGTACTTC.

The V call is TRBV20-1, the J call TRBJ1-2; TRBD1 agrees at 8 bases. The V gene end was trimmed by 0 bases and the J gene end by 0 bases; junction bases not matched to a gene: 6. Germline loops: CDR1 DFQATT, CDR2 SNEGSKA (reference sequence). The CDR3 extends over 16 amino acids. The CDR3 DNA follows: TGCAGTGCTAGAGATCCCCAGGGGGCATCTAACTATGGCTACACCTTC. Protein: CSARDPQGASNYGYTF.

This clonotype was counted a few times. V is TRBV6-5 and J is TRBJ2-7; 8 nucleotides match TRBD2. This CDR3 is built from 15 residues. The V segment lost 2 bases and the J segment 2 bases; nucleotides outside the gene matches: 5. From germline, CDR1 is MNHEY and CDR2 SVGAGI. This CDR3 reads CASSYLLAGTYEQYF. In DNA, the CDR3 is TGTGCCAGCAGTTACCTATTAGCGGGAACCTACGAGCAGTACTTC.

The table lists this clonotype with a few counts. This chain joins TRBV6-2 or TRBV6-3 and TRBJ2-2; D is uncertain. Germline V gene lookup returns CDR1 MNHEY and CDR2 SVGEGT. This CDR3 has 14 residues. The V end lost 4 bases, the J end lost 6 bases, and 12 bases lay between the germline ends. CDR3 amino acids: CASSFDHRAGELFF. CDR3 sequence (DNA): TGTGCCAGCAGTTTCGACCACCGGGCCGGGGAGCTGTTTTTT.

CDR3 residues: CSAREARIQPQHF. CDR3 in DNA: TGCAGTGCTAGAGAGGCTCGGATTCAGCCCCAGCATTTT. This sequence joins TRBV20-1 and TRBJ1-5; no reliable D call. CDR1 is DFQATT, CDR2 SNEGSKA, per germline (reference sequence). V shed 0 bases and J shed 6 bases, with 9 bases lying between them. This CDR3 spans 13 amino acids.

The V call is TRBV6-2 or TRBV6-3, the J call TRBJ2-3; D possibly uses TRBD1 or TRBD2 (6 bases each). V was cut by 8 bases and J by 2 bases, with 17 bases left in between. This CDR3 contains 15 residues. Germline CDR1 and CDR2: MNHEY and SVGEGT. The CDR3 protein is CASSKEGGPTDTQYF. CDR3 sequence (DNA): TGTGCCAGCTCCAAGGAGGGGGGACCCACAGATACGCAGTATTTT.

This clonotype was recorded a few times. The V call is TRBV5-1, the J call TRBJ1-1, with a weak D call TRBD1 (5 bases). Trimming stripped 5 bases from V and 1 base from J, with 12 bases between. Germline loops: CDR1 SGHRS, CDR2 YFSETQ. CDR3 length: 14 amino acids. The CDR3 region is CASRGFRENTEAFF. CDR3 in DNA: TGCGCCAGCAGGGGATTCAGGGAGAACACTGAAGCTTTCTTT.

This clonotype occurred a few times. The rearrangement uses TRBV12-3 or TRBV12-4 and TRBJ1-2; D gene ambiguous. V shed 5 bases and J shed 8 bases, with 18 bases lying between them. The CDR3 sequence is 14 residues long. The CDR3: CASSPSGWEDGYTF. As DNA, the CDR3 is TGTGCCAGCAGTCCCTCGGGATGGGAAGACGGCTACACCTTC.

This clonotype appeared a few times. The V and J genes are TRBV29-1 and TRBJ1-1; no clear D. The CDR3 spans 14 residues. Germline-derived CDR1 and CDR2 are SQVTM and ANQGSEA. V lost 7 bases to trimming and J lost 1 base, with 16 bases between them. The CDR3 DNA follows: TGCAGCGCCCGACTGAGCGCCCGGAACACTGAAGCTTTCTTT. It is translated as CSARLSARNTEAFF.

The chain recombines TRBV7-9 with TRBJ2-7; 9 positions agree with TRBD1. In germline, CDR1 is SEHNR, CDR2 FQNEAQ (reference sequence). The CDR3 spans 12 residues. With 6 bases clipped from V and 7 bases from J, the junction kept 4 bases outside the gene matches. The CDR3 nucleotides are TGTGCCAGCAGTATTGACAGGGGGGAGCAGTACTTC. This encodes CASSIDRGEQYF.

The chain carries TRBV7-2 and TRBJ1-5; maybe TRBD1 (6 bases). CDR1 SGHTA and CDR2 FQGNSA come from the germline V gene. The CDR3 contains 15 residues. Trimming left V 5 bases short and J 11 bases short, with 22 bases between. CDR3 protein: CASSLDRIGSSAQHF. The CDR3 nucleotides are TGTGCCAGCAGCCTTGACAGGATAGGATCATCGGCCCAGCATTTT. Full variable domain (missing parts from reference TRBV7-2 and TRBJ1-5): GAGVSQSPSNKVTEKGKDVELRCDPISGHTALYWYRQSLGQGLEFLIYFQGNSAPDKSGLPSDRFSAERTGGSVSTLTIQRTQQEDSAVYLCASSLDRIGSSAQHFGDGTRLSIL.

The V gene is TRBV4-3, the J gene TRBJ1-1; no clear D. Trimming cost V 4 bases and J 4 bases, with 13 bases left between them. This CDR3 region has 14 residues. Germline V gives CDR1 LGHNA, CDR2 YSLEER. The CDR3 DNA sequence: TGCGCCAGCAGCCGACCAGGTCGAGGCACTGAAGCTTTCTTT. Its translation is CASSRPGRGTEAFF.

The chain uses TRBV5-1 and TRBJ2-7; D possibly corresponds to TRBD1 (6 bases). The CDR3 is 16 amino acids. The ends were cut back, 3 bases at V and 5 bases at J, with 21 bases in the middle. The germline CDR1 and CDR2 sequences are SGHRS and YFSETQ. The CDR3: CASSSLGRTEKDEQYF. CDR3 sequence (DNA): TGCGCCAGCAGCTCCCTCGGGCGGACAGAAAAGGACGAGCAGTACTTC.

In this sample, this clonotype turned up a few times. The chain links TRBV9 to TRBJ2-2; tentative D call: TRBD2 (5 bases). With 0 bases removed from V and 0 bases from J, the gap between germline ends came to 6 bases. The CDR3 has 15 residues. From germline, CDR1 is SGDLS and CDR2 YYNGEE. CDR3 in amino acids: CASSVDGTNTGELFF. The CDR3 DNA reads as TGTGCCAGCAGCGTAGACGGGACGAACACCGGGGAGCTGTTTTTT.

This clonotype was seen a few times. The J gene is TRBJ2-3, the V gene TRBV7-2; TRBD2 matches 10 bases. Germline V gene sequence: CDR1 SGHTA, CDR2 FQGNSA. This CDR3 spans 15 amino acids. V trimming: 2 bases; J trimming: 4 bases; junction bases outside the gene matches: 3. CDR3 DNA: TGTGCCAGCAGCTTATCTAGCGGGGGCGCAGATACGCAGTATTTT. Translating gives CASSLSSGGADTQYF. The whole variable domain, remainder taken from reference TRBV7-2 and TRBJ2-3, is GAGVSQSPSNKVTEKGKDVELRCDPISGHTALYWYRQSLGQGLEFLIYFQGNSAPDKSGLPSDRFSAERTGGSVSTLTIQRTQQEDSAVYLCASSLSSGGADTQYFGPGTRLTVL.

The genes are TRBV6-5 and TRBJ1-5; the D gene is possibly TRBD1 (6 bases). Trimming took 6 bases from V and 1 from J, leaving 16 bases between them. Germline-derived CDR1 and CDR2 are MNHEY and SVGAGI. The length of the CDR3 is 16 residues. The CDR3 bases are TGTGCCAGCAGGAGATTAAGGGGGGCGAGCAATCAGCCCCAGCATTTT. Protein product: CASRRLRGASNQPQHF.

This clonotype is labeled medium-sized (0.01 to 0.1%). The V and J genes are TRBV7-2 and TRBJ2-7; TRBD2 agrees at 7 bases. This CDR3 contains 15 residues. Germline CDR1 SGHTA, CDR2 FQGNSA. V shed 4 bases, J shed 4 bases, and the junction held 10 bases outside the gene matches. The CDR3 loop reads CASSYEGGGNYEQYF. CDR3 nucleotides: TGTGCCAGCAGCTACGAGGGCGGGGGAAATTACGAGCAGTACTTC.